A single TCR beta chain is shown here with its context. Its cognate antigen is unknown. Trimming shortened V by 8 bases and J by 7 bases, and 17 bases separated the two germline ends. Per the germline V gene, CDR1 is MNHEY and CDR2 is SMNVEV (reference sequence). The CDR3 is 13 residues long. This specimen comes from a study of OX40 agonist ivuxolimab in advanced cancers. Study-wide context: A male proportion of just over 80% was recorded, with mean age approximately 56 years and range roughly 23 to 79. Whole-study findings and limits: On average, CD8+ T cells showed a greater number of expanded clones than CD4+.

This table comes from immunoSEQ multiplex PCR, and its TCRdb copy is limited to in-frame clones, with some not included. The sample has approximately 110,000 clones; 85% to 95% are singletons. The study sampled blood at baseline, cycle 4 day 1, and cycle 7 day 1. This sequence joins TRBV27 and TRBJ1-2; a possible D gene is TRBD1 (6 bases). The source of this sequence is an adult with an advanced solid tumor such as melanoma, head and neck, liver or kidney cancer. This specimen consisted of CD4+ or CD8+ T cells sorted from blood, obtained in a trial of the OX40 agonist ivuxolimab. The CDR3 is CASATQGYGGYTF. The DNA for the CDR3 is TGTGCCAGCGCTACTCAGGGGTATGGTGGCTACACCTTC.